This TCR beta chain originates from a study of shared clonotypes between healthy human individuals. The wider study: Every donor yielded three CD4 naive, three CD4 memory, two CD8 naive and one CD8 memory plate.

Study outcomes and limitations: What rarefaction showed was incomplete sorted-subset sequencing despite large depth.

Using immunoSEQ multiplex PCR, the repertoire was profiled, and TCRdb retains in-frame clones only, with some absent. This table has some 2,100,000 clones, almost 96% appearing once. The CDR3 sequence is 13 residues long. Germline assignment: CDR1 SGHRS and CDR2 YFSETQ. The V and J ends lost 4 bases and 6 bases respectively, with 13 bases between them. A remark on this clone: Its antigen is still unknown.

The sample was naive CD4+ T cells sorted from blood. The subset was: CD45RA+ positively selected. The receptor was derived from a man in his late teens or twenties in good health. The chain uses TRBV5-1 and TRBJ1-1; tentatively, D is TRBD1 (5 bases). The CDR3, as DNA: TGCGCCAGCAGCGCCCAGGGAGGTGCTGAAGCTTTCTTT. Amino acids: CASSAQGGAEAFF.